Below, 8 T cell receptor beta chains from the same sample are listed, as sequenced in a study of T-cell reconstitution after alpha-beta-depleted transplantation in children. The TCRbeta library incorporated unique molecular identifiers. TCRdb reprocessed the PCR reads with MiXCR, giving one entry per CDR3 protein. The data contain roughly 790,000 distinct CDR3 sequences, 16% of them singletons. The sequencing used PBMCs, mostly from graft donor cells, collected 360 days after TCRalphabeta/CD19-depleted stem cell transplant. All receptors come from a male patient aged 10 to 17 who had a stem cell transplant for acute lymphoblastic leukemia, so the T cells may come from the graft donor.

The rearrangement joins TRBV4-1 to TRBJ2-7, with TRBD2 matching over 7 bases. The CDR3 is made up of 17 amino acids. V trimming: 4 bases; J trimming: 2 bases; junction bases outside the gene matches: 14. Germline CDR1 MGHRA, CDR2 YSYEKL. The DNA for the CDR3 is TGCGCCAGCAGCCTAATCAACCTCCCCGGGGGGACCTACGAGCAGTACTTC. Translating gives CASSLINLPGGTYEQYF.

V is TRBV4-1 and J is TRBJ1-3; weak D call: TRBD1 (5 bases). The CDR3 has 16 amino acids. V was trimmed by 3 bases and J by 0 bases, leaving 12 bases between them. Per the germline V gene, CDR1 is MGHRA and CDR2 is YSYEKL. CDR3 bases: TGCGCCAGCAGCCAGCCTGGGGCAGACTCTGGAAACACCATATATTTT. The encoded protein is CASSQPGADSGNTIYF.

This chain connects TRBV4-2 to TRBJ2-4; a weak D match, TRBD2 (6 bases). Trimming left V 4 bases short and J 5 bases short, with 12 bases between. The CDR3 runs 14 residues. From germline, CDR1 is LGHNA and CDR2 YNFKEQ. The CDR3 here is CASSPTTRENIQYF. The CDR3 DNA follows: TGTGCCAGCAGCCCGACGACTAGGGAAAACATTCAGTACTTC.

The rearrangement links TRBV5-1 to TRBJ2-3, with 9 bases lining up with TRBD2. Trimming at V came to 0 bases and at J to 3 bases, leaving 8 bases not matched to a gene. This CDR3 is 17 amino acids long. Germline lookup yields CDR1 SGHRS and CDR2 YFSETQ. CDR3 residues: CASSLAGGRGRTDTQYF. In nucleotides, the CDR3 is TGCGCCAGCAGCTTGGCCGGCGGGAGGGGAAGGACAGATACGCAGTATTTT.

This clonotype occurred a few times. The chain carries TRBV6-2 or TRBV6-3 and TRBJ2-3, with a weak D call TRBD2 (6 bases). The CDR3 totals 14 residues. CDR1 is MNHEY, CDR2 SVGEGT, per germline. The V and J ends lost 6 bases and 10 bases respectively, with 20 bases between them. CDR3 nucleotide sequence: TGTGCCAGCAGACCCCTGAGCGGGCTCGATGCGCAGTATTTT. Translated: CASRPLSGLDAQYF.

The table lists this clonotype with many counts. The chain has TRBV15 and TRBJ2-3; maybe TRBD1 (8 bases). CDR3 length: 18 amino acids. Germline assignment: CDR1 LNHNV and CDR2 YYDKDF (reference sequence). The ends were cut back, 6 bases at V and 0 bases at J, with 22 bases in the middle. The CDR3 coding sequence is TGTGCCACCAGTATTGGGACAGGTGGTAGCGGGAGCACAGATACGCAGTATTTT. Residues: CATSIGTGGSGSTDTQYF.

As DNA, the CDR3 is TGTGCCAGCAGCCAAAGTGGGGCCTACGAGCAGTACTTC. Translating it yields CASSQSGAYEQYF. The chain couples TRBV3-1 to TRBJ2-7, with D hard to call. Trimming removed 2 bases from V and 2 bases from J, with 7 bases in between. The germline V gene has CDR1 LGHDT and CDR2 YNNKEL (reference sequence). The CDR3 has 13 residues.

This chain joins TRBV25-1 and TRBJ2-1; D is uncertain. With 6 bases removed from V and 5 bases from J, the gap between germline ends came to 8 bases. CDR3 length: 12 residues. Germline values: CDR1 MGHDK, CDR2 SYGVNS. The CDR3 region has the DNA TGTGCCAGCAGGGGCCTAGACAATGAGCAGTTCTTC. Translating it yields CASRGLDNEQFF.